The 27 T cell receptor beta chains given below trace back to one sample, sequenced in a study of T cell responses to AZD1222 COVID-19 vaccine. Using immunoSEQ multiplex PCR, the repertoire was profiled, and TCRdb retains in-frame clones only, with some absent. The data hold 95,000 to 100,000 clones, with more than 85% observed a single time. Sequenced here: peripheral blood, sampled on day 0 of AZD1222 vaccination. These receptor sequences come from an adult in good health.

This clone came up a few times. The V gene is TRBV14, the J gene TRBJ1-1, with D hard to call. Germline assignment: CDR1 SGHDN and CDR2 FVKESK. The V and J ends lost 1 base and 2 bases respectively, with 8 bases between them. CDR3 length: 14 residues. In nucleotides, the CDR3 is TGTGCCAGCAGCCAAGTTTACAGCAACACTGAAGCTTTCTTT. Residues: CASSQVYSNTEAFF. Full variable domain (outside the CDR3, taken from reference TRBV14 and TRBJ1-1): EAGVTQFPSHSVIEKGQTVTLRCDPISGHDNLYWYRRVMGKEIKFLLHFVKESKQDESGMPNNRFLAERTGGTYSTLKVQPAELEDSGVYFCASSQVYSNTEAFFGQGTRLTVV.

V gene TRBV11-2 combines with J gene TRBJ2-7; 7 bases match TRBD1. V dropped 5 bases and J dropped 1; count of bases not matched to a gene: 11. This CDR3 comprises 16 residues. In germline, CDR1 is SGHAT, CDR2 FQNNGV. The CDR3 here is CASSRNSNRGSYEQYF. CDR3 in DNA: TGTGCCAGCAGCCGCAATTCCAACAGGGGTTCCTACGAGCAGTACTTC.

The gene calls are TRBV7-9 and TRBJ1-3, with D perhaps matching TRBD1 (6 bases). The CDR3 spans 16 residues. The germline V and J ends were trimmed by 4 bases and 4 bases, with 17 bases remaining between them. CDR1 SEHNR and CDR2 FQNEAQ come from the germline V gene (reference sequence). CDR3 protein: CASSSNRDLGGNTIYF. In DNA form, the CDR3 reads TGTGCCAGCAGCTCAAACAGGGACTTGGGAGGAAACACCATATATTTT.

This chain connects TRBV9 to TRBJ2-1, with D uncertain. The germline V and J ends were trimmed by 2 bases and 5 bases, with 8 bases remaining between them. CDR1 and CDR2 from the germline V gene are SGDLS and YYNGEE. This CDR3 has 13 residues. CDR3 protein: CASSVRPDNEQFF. The CDR3 DNA reads as TGTGCCAGCAGCGTCCGTCCGGACAATGAGCAGTTCTTC.

This chain uses TRBV9 with TRBJ1-4; 10 nucleotides match TRBD1. Looked up from germline, CDR1 is SGDLS and CDR2 is YYNGEE. The CDR3 runs 16 residues. Losses at the gene ends were 3 bases for V and 4 bases for J; bases not matched to a gene: 6. CDR3 sequence (DNA): TGTGCCAGCAGCGAGGGGGACAGGGGACATAATGAAAAACTGTTTTTT. Amino acid sequence: CASSEGDRGHNEKLFF.

The chain employs TRBV4-2 and TRBJ2-1; 10 bases are shared with TRBD2. The V gene end was trimmed by 1 base and the J gene end by 5 bases; junction bases not matched to a gene: 11. The CDR3 is 18 residues long. Looked up from germline, CDR1 is LGHNA and CDR2 is YNFKEQ. The CDR3 nucleotides are TGTGCCAGCAGCCAAGGGACATCGGGACTAGCGAGGGACAATGAGCAGTTCTTC. Translation: CASSQGTSGLARDNEQFF.

The genes are TRBV10-1 and TRBJ2-3; weak D call: TRBD2 (6 bases). The V end was cut by 7 bases, the J end by 5 bases, with 16 bases between. Germline CDR1 is WNHNN and CDR2 is SYGVQD (reference sequence). This CDR3 is 14 amino acids long. The chain's CDR3 is CASMREAEGDTQYF. CDR3 sequence (DNA): TGCGCCAGCATGAGGGAGGCGGAGGGAGATACGCAGTATTTT.

The V call is TRBV7-3, the J call TRBJ2-2, with D unresolved. CDR1 and CDR2 (germline): SGHTA, FQGTGA. The CDR3 spans 16 residues. V lost 2 bases and J 10 bases, leaving 20 bases between the germline ends. This CDR3 reads CASSLLRQGRRVELFF. In DNA, the CDR3 is TGTGCCAGCAGCTTATTGAGACAAGGGCGGAGAGTGGAGCTGTTTTTT.

J is TRBJ1-2 and V is TRBV6-5, with D uncertain. V shed 7 bases and J shed 4 bases, with 10 bases lying between them. The CDR3 length is 12 residues. Germline V gene lookup returns CDR1 MNHEY and CDR2 SVGAGI. The CDR3: CASTPIFYGYTF. In nucleotides, the CDR3 is TGTGCCAGCACGCCTATTTTCTATGGCTACACCTTC.

The V call is TRBV5-6, the J call TRBJ2-5; D may be TRBD1 or TRBD2 (5 bases each). This CDR3 spans 14 amino acids. V lost 1 base, J lost 5 bases, and 12 bases lay in between. Germline V gene data show CDR1 as SGHDT and CDR2 as YYEEEE. The CDR3 here is CASSLWWGLETQYF. The CDR3 coding sequence is TGTGCCAGCAGCTTGTGGTGGGGGTTGGAGACCCAGTACTTC.

Note on this clone: Other nucleotide sequences in the sample specify the same CDR3. V usage is TRBV27 and J usage is TRBJ1-1; 7 nucleotides match TRBD1. V lost 3 bases and J lost 3; bases outside the gene matches: 1. The CDR3 runs 13 residues. CDR1 is MNHEY, CDR2 SMNVEV, per germline (reference sequence). In DNA, the CDR3 is TGTGCCAGCAGTTTGGGACAGTACACTGAAGCTTTCTTT. This encodes CASSLGQYTEAFF.

The sample holds a few counts of this clone. The J gene is TRBJ1-6, the V gene TRBV6-5; 9 nucleotides line up with TRBD1. Germline V gene sequence: CDR1 MNHEY, CDR2 SVGAGI. The CDR3 has 13 amino acids. The V gene end was trimmed by 11 bases and the J gene end by 10 bases; junction bases not matched to a gene: 9. CDR3 in amino acids: CAGAGTGTSPLHF. The CDR3 nucleotides are TGTGCCGGCGCCGGGACAGGGACGTCACCCCTCCACTTT.

The genes are TRBV30 and TRBJ1-6, with D possibly TRBD1 on 5 matching bases. This CDR3 contains 19 residues. V was cut by 1 base and J by 1 base, with 20 bases left in between. Germline CDR1 and CDR2: GTSNPN and SVGIG (reference sequence). In DNA, the CDR3 is TGTGCCTGGAGTGCCTACACTGGGGACTTTGGGTCCTATAATTCACCCCTCCACTTT. It specifies CAWSAYTGDFGSYNSPLHF.

This chain links TRBV28 with TRBJ1-5; D might be TRBD1 (5 bases). This CDR3 region has 13 residues. Germline CDR1 and CDR2: MDHEN and SYDVKM. The ends were cut back, 7 bases at V and 2 bases at J, with 9 bases in the middle. The CDR3: CASIPGGNQPQHF. CDR3 coding DNA: TGTGCCAGCATCCCGGGGGGCAATCAGCCCCAGCATTTT.

The rearrangement joins TRBV5-4 to TRBJ2-1; 8 bases match TRBD2. The CDR3 length is 14 residues. The junction had 3 bases not matched to a gene; V was cut back by 2 bases and J by 5 bases. CDR1 is SGHNT, CDR2 YYREEE, per germline (reference sequence). Written as DNA, the CDR3 is TGTGCCAGCAGCTTCAGCGGGAGTAACAATGAGCAGTTCTTC. Translation: CASSFSGSNNEQFF.

CDR3 protein: CASSSPQGIGNTIYF. The CDR3 DNA reads TGTGCCAGCAGCTCACCTCAGGGGATCGGAAACACCATATATTTT. This sequence joins TRBV5-4 and TRBJ1-3, with a weak D call TRBD1 (6 bases). The germline CDR1 and CDR2 sequences are SGHNT and YYREEE (reference sequence). The V end lost 3 bases, the J end lost 4 bases, and 14 bases lay between the germline ends. The CDR3 extends over 15 amino acids.

As concerns this clone: The junction differs from germline at one of its ends, possibly a read error. This sequence joins TRBV18 and TRBJ1-6; no clear D. Germline lookup yields CDR1 KGHSH and CDR2 LQKENI. This CDR3 is built from 16 residues. CDR3 sequence (DNA): TGTGTCAGCTCACCACAGCAAGTTCGCTATAATTCACCCCTCCACTTT. Its protein product is CVSSPQQVRYNSPLHF.

This chain connects TRBV19 to TRBJ1-4, with unresolved D. With 4 bases removed from V and 0 bases from J, the gap between germline ends came to 6 bases. This CDR3 has 14 residues. The germline V gene has CDR1 LNHDA and CDR2 SQIVND (reference sequence). Here the CDR3 reads CASSKTSTNEKLFF. The CDR3 coding sequence is TGTGCCAGTAGTAAGACCTCAACTAATGAAAAACTGTTTTTT.

This rearrangement joins TRBV27 to TRBJ1-1, with D possibly being TRBD1 (5 bases). This CDR3 spans 14 amino acids. Germline V CDR1 and CDR2: MNHEY, SMNVEV (reference sequence). V lost 5 bases, J lost 4 bases, and 14 bases lay in between. This chain's CDR3 is CASSNRLGGTEAFF. CDR3 DNA sequence: TGTGCCAGCAGTAACAGGCTCGGGGGCACTGAAGCTTTCTTT.

V is TRBV6-5 and J is TRBJ1-3; D not resolved. CDR1 is MNHEY, CDR2 SVGAGI, per germline. The CDR3 totals 16 residues. The V end was cut by 2 bases, the J end by 0 bases, with 11 bases between. The CDR3 DNA sequence: TGTGCCAGCAGTTACCGCCAGACGGGCTCTGGAAACACCATATATTTT. Protein product: CASSYRQTGSGNTIYF.

This chain links TRBV28 with TRBJ2-3, with D maybe TRBD2 (5 bases). Germline V gene sequence: CDR1 MDHEN, CDR2 SYDVKM. The CDR3 consists of 16 residues. Trimming removed 5 bases from V and 3 bases from J, with 18 bases in between. As DNA, the CDR3 is TGTGCCAGCAGTAACCCTAACGGCGGGTATACAGATACGCAGTATTTT. It translates to CASSNPNGGYTDTQYF.

The rearrangement links TRBV18 to TRBJ2-7; 11 bases are a match to TRBD2. Germline V gene lookup returns CDR1 KGHSH and CDR2 LQKENI. With V trimmed by 2 bases and J by 7 bases, 13 bases remained unmatched. The CDR3 totals 17 residues. The chain's CDR3 is CASSPSQGVAGGGEQYF. CDR3 bases: TGTGCCAGCTCACCATCCCAAGGAGTAGCGGGAGGGGGAGAGCAGTACTTC.

The chain uses TRBV6-5 and TRBJ2-1; 8 nucleotides match TRBD2. Germline V CDR1 and CDR2: MNHEY, SVGAGI. Losses at the gene ends were 0 bases for V and 5 bases for J; bases not matched to a gene: 3. The CDR3 contains 15 residues. The chain's CDR3 is CASSYSTSGHNEQFF. CDR3 sequence (DNA): TGTGCCAGCAGTTACTCAACTAGCGGACACAATGAGCAGTTCTTC.

The chain carries TRBV19 and TRBJ2-2; D might be TRBD1 (6 bases). Trimming pared 1 base from V and 4 bases from J, leaving 13 bases between. Per the germline V gene, CDR1 is LNHDA and CDR2 is SQIVND (reference sequence). The CDR3 extends over 16 amino acids. The CDR3 spells CASSIGATGTTGELFF. The CDR3 bases are TGTGCCAGTAGTATAGGGGCAACAGGGACCACCGGGGAGCTGTTTTTT. Full variable domain (outside the CDR3, taken from reference TRBV19 and TRBJ2-2): DGGITQSPKYLFRKEGQNVTLSCEQNLNHDAMYWYRQDPGQGLRLIYYSQIVNDFQKGDIAEGYSVSREKKESFPLTVTSAQKNPTAFYLCASSIGATGTTGELFFGEGSRLTVL.

The rearrangement joins TRBV6-1 to TRBJ2-3; 7 positions match TRBD1. The trim removed 3 bases at V and 3 bases at J, leaving 12 bases unmatched. The CDR3 has 17 residues. Germline CDR1 and CDR2: MNHNS and SASEGT. This chain's CDR3 is CASSDPRAGGRTDTQYF. As DNA, the CDR3 is TGTGCCAGCAGTGACCCCCGGGCAGGGGGTAGGACAGATACGCAGTATTTT.

The genes are TRBV7-9 and TRBJ1-1; 9 bases are a match to TRBD1. The germline V gene encodes CDR1 SEHNR and CDR2 FQNEAQ (reference sequence). Trimming removed 1 base from V and 5 bases from J; junction bases left unmatched: 5. There are 15 residues in the CDR3. The CDR3 sequence: CASSLVGQGRTEAFF. CDR3 coding DNA: TGTGCCAGCAGCTTAGTTGGACAGGGGCGAACTGAAGCTTTCTTT.

The chain is built from TRBV9 and TRBJ2-1; 9 bases agree with TRBD2. This CDR3 spans 17 amino acids. The germline gives CDR1 SGDLS, CDR2 YYNGEE. V shed 0 bases, J shed 4 bases, and the junction held 8 bases outside the gene matches. The CDR3 loop is CASSVAWGSGGYNEQFF. In nucleotides, the CDR3 is TGTGCCAGCAGCGTAGCTTGGGGTAGCGGGGGATACAATGAGCAGTTCTTC.